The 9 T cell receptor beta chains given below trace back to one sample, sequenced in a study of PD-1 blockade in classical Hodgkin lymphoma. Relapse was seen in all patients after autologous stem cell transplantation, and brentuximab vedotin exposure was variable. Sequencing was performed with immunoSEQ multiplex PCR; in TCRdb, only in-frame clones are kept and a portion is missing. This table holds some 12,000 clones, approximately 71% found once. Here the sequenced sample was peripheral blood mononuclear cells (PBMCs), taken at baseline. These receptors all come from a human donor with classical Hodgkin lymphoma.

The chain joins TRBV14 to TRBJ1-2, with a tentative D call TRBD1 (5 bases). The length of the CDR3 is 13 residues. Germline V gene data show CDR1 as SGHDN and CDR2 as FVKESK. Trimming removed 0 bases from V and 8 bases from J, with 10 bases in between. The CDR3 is CASSQDRVGGYTF. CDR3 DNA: TGTGCCAGCAGCCAAGACAGGGTAGGCGGCTACACCTTC.

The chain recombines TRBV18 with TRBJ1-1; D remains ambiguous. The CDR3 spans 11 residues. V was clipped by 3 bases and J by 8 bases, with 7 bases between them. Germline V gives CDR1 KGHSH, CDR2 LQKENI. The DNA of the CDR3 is TGTGCCAGCTCACCCGGTAGGGAAGCTTTCTTT. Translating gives CASSPGREAFF.

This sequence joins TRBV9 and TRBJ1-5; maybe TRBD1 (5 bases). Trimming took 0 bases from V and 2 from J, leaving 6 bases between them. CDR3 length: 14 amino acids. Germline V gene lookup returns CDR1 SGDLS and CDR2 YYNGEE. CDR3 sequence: CASSVGGGNQPQHF. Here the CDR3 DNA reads TGTGCCAGCAGCGTAGGAGGGGGCAATCAGCCCCAGCATTTT.

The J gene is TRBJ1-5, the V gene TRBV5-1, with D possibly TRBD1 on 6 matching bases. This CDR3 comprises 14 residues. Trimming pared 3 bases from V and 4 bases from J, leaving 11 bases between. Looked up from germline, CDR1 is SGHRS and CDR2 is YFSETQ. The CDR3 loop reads CASSWGTGNQPQHF. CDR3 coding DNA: TGCGCCAGCAGCTGGGGTACAGGGAATCAGCCCCAGCATTTT.

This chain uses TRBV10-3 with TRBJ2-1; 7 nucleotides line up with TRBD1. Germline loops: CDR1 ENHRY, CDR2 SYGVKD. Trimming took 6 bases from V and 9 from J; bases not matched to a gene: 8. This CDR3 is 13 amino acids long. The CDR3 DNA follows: TGTGCCATCAGCGCGACAGGGCCCGGTGAGCAGTTCTTC. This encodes CAISATGPGEQFF.

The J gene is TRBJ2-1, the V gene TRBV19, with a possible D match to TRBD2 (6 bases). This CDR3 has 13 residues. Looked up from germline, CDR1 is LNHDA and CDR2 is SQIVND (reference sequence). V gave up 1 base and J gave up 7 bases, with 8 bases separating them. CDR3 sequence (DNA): TGTGCCAGTAGTATAGGACTAGTTAATGAGCAGTTCTTC. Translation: CASSIGLVNEQFF.

Written as DNA, the CDR3 is TGTGCCAGCACCCGGGACCGGGGAAACACCATATATTTT. Translating gives CASTRDRGNTIYF. This chain links TRBV2 with TRBJ1-3; weak D call: TRBD1 (5 bases). Germline CDR1 reads SNHLY; CDR2 reads FYNNEI. The CDR3 totals 13 residues. V was clipped by 7 bases and J by 4 bases, with 11 bases between them.

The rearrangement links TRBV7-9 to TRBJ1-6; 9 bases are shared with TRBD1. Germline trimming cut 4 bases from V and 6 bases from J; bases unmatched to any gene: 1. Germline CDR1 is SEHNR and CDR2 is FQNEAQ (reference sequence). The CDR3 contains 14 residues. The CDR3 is CASSSDRGNSPLHF. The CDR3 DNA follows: TGTGCCAGCAGCTCGGACAGGGGTAATTCACCCCTCCACTTT.

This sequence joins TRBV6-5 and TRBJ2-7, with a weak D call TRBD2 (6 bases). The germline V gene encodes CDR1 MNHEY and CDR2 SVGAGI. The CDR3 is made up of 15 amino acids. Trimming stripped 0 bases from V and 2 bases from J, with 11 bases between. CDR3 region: CASSYSNGEAYEQYF. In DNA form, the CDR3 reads TGTGCCAGCAGTTACTCGAATGGGGAGGCCTACGAGCAGTACTTC.